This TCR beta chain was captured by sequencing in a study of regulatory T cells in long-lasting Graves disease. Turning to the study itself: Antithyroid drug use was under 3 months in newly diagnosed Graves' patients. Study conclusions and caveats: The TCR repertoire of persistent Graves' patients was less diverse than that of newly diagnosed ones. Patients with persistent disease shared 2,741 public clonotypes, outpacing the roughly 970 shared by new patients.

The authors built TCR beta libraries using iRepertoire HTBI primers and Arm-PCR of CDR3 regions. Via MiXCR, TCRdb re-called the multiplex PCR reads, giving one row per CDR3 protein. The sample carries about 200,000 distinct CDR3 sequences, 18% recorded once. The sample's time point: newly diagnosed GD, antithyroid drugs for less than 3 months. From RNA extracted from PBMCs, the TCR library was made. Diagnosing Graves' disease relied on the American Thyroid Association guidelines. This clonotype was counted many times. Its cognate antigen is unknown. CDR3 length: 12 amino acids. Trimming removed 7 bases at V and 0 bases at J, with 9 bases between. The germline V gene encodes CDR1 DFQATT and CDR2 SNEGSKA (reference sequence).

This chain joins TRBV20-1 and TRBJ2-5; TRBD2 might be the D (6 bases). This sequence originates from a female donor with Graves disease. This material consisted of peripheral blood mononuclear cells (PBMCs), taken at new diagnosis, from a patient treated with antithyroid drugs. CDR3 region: CSGRDYQETQYF. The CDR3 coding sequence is TGCAGTGGTCGGGACTACCAAGAGACCCAGTACTTC.